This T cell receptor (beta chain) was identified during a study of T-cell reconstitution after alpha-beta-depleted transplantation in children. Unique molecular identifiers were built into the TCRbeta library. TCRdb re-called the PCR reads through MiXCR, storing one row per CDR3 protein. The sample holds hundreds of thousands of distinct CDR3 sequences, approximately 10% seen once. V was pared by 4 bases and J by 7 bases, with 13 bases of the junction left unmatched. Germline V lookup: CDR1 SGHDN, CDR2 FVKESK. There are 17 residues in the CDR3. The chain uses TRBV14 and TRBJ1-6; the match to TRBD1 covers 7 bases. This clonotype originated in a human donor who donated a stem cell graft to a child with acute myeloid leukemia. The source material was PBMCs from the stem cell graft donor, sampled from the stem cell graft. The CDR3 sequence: CASSPSGQGVWNSPLHF. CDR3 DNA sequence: TGTGCCAGCAGCCCATCTGGGCAGGGGGTTTGGAATTCACCCCTCCACTTT.